This TCR beta chain was captured by sequencing in a study of cytomegalovirus exposure and HLA in healthy donors. V was trimmed by 7 bases and J by 1 base, leaving 11 bases between them. This CDR3 has 14 amino acids. Germline values: CDR1 SGHTS, CDR2 YDEGEE. The study ran its PCR with 60 Vbeta and 13 Jbeta primers. Using immunoSEQ multiplex PCR, the repertoire was profiled, and TCRdb retains in-frame clones only, with some absent. This repertoire includes some 130,000 clones. On this clone itself: Its antigen is undetermined.

Regarding the study as a whole: Indistinguishability led to the exclusion of some V segments, TRBV6-2 and TRBV6-3 included.

The specimen sequenced was PBMCs. This chain links TRBV5-8 with TRBJ2-2, with unresolved D. The origin of this receptor is a woman aged 40 to 50 in good health and CMV-seropositive. The CDR3 loop is CASVSRLNTGELFF. The CDR3 region has the DNA TGTGCCAGCGTATCCAGGCTGAACACCGGGGAGCTGTTTTTT.